This T cell receptor (beta chain) was documented in a study of cytomegalovirus exposure and HLA in healthy donors. In its sample, this clone was seen a few times. The CDR3 runs 15 residues. From germline, CDR1 is GTSNPN and CDR2 SVGIG (reference sequence). The germline V and J ends were trimmed by 0 bases and 4 bases, with 15 bases remaining between them. Use of 60 Vbeta and 13 Jbeta primers characterized the PCR. TCRdb's table, derived via immunoSEQ multiplex PCR, lists solely in-frame clones and lacks some. The data contain about 160,000 clones, 60% to 80% of them singletons. The chain couples TRBV30 to TRBJ1-2; D is undetermined. Input material: PBMCs. This clonotype was obtained from a middle-aged man in good health and CMV-seropositive. The CDR3 bases are TGTGCCTGGAGTGTACTTGGGGAGGTCGGCTATGGCTACACCTTC. Protein: CAWSVLGEVGYGYTF.